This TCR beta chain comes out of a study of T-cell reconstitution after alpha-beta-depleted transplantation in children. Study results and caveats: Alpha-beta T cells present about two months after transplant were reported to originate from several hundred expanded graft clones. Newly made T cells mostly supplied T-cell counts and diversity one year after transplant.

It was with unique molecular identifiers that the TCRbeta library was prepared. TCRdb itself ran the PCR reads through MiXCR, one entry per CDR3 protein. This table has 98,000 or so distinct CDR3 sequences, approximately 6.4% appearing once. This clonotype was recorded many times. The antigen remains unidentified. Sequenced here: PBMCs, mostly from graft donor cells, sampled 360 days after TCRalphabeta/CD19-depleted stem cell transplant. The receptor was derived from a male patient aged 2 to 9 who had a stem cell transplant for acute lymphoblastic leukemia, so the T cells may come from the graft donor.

The CDR3 sequence: CASSLAYRQYEQYF. Here the CDR3 DNA reads TGCGCCAGCAGCTTGGCCTACAGGCAATACGAGCAGTACTTC. J is TRBJ2-7 and V is TRBV5-1, with D maybe TRBD1 (5 bases). This CDR3 region has 14 residues. Germline V CDR1 and CDR2: SGHRS, YFSETQ. V gave up 0 bases and J gave up 4 bases, with 11 bases separating them.